Following are 2 T cell receptor beta chains from one sample sequenced in a study of breast tumors, draining lymph nodes, adjacent tissues. MiXCR, run by TCRdb on the multiplex PCR reads, gives a single entry per CDR3 protein. The table records around 170,000 distinct CDR3 sequences, approximately 30% of them present only once. Breast cancer patients provided tissue from their axillary draining lymph nodes. Sequencing was done on a sample of axillary lymph node tissue. Source of these receptors: a female donor with breast cancer. Some clones in this sample may be carry-over from other donors' samples.

This clonotype has at least ten counts. Given a much more abundant clone one base away, this may be a read error. The rearrangement links TRBV27 to TRBJ1-5; D gene unclear. This CDR3 has 13 residues. Trimming removed 4 bases at V and 3 bases at J, with 7 bases between. Germline CDR1 reads MNHEY; CDR2 reads SMNVEV (reference sequence). The chain's CDR3 is CASSWQVNQPQHF. The CDR3 DNA is TGTGCCAGCAGTTGGCAGGTCAATCAGCCCCAGCATTTT.

A note on this clonotype: A much larger clone differs from this one at a single base, so this may be a read error. This chain links TRBV7-9 with TRBJ2-1; 8 bases are shared with TRBD1. The germline V gene has CDR1 SEHNR and CDR2 FQNEAQ (reference sequence). The CDR3 covers 15 residues. The CDR3 bases are TGTGCCAGCAGCTCCCGGGACAGGTTGTACAATGAGCAGCTCTTC. Encoded protein: CASSSRDRLYNEQLF.